Described below is a single T cell receptor (beta chain) sequence and its context. Germline V gives CDR1 KGHSH, CDR2 LQKENI. V was trimmed by 3 bases and J by 8 bases, leaving 13 bases between them. CDR3 length: 14 amino acids. The data were taken from a study of blood T cell repertoires in COVID-19. Assay used: immunoSEQ multiplex PCR; TCRdb lists only in-frame clones, some missing. The sample includes under 200,000 clones, less than 90% of them seen just once. Sequencing input: PBMCs or T cells enriched from blood (not recorded which). The V and J genes are TRBV18 and TRBJ1-4, with a possible D match to TRBD1 (5 bases). This TCR was recovered from a woman between 50 and 59 years old who had recovered from COVID-19. For the CDR3, the DNA is TGTGCCAGCTCACCGACGAATGGGGCGGAAAAACTGTTTTTT. The encoded protein is CASSPTNGAEKLFF.